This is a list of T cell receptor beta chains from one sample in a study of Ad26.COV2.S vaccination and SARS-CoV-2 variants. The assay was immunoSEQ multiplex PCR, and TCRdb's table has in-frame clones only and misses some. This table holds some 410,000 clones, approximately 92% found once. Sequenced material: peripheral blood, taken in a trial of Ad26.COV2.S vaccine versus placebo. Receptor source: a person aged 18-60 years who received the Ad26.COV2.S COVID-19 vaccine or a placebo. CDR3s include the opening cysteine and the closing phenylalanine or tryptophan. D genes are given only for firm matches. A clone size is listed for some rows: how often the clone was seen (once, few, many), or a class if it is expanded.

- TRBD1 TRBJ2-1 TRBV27 CASSPGDSISFGDEQFF TGTGCCAGCAGTCCCGGGGACAGCATAAGTTTTGGGGATGAGCAGTTCTTC
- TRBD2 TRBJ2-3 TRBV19 CASRPGLAAWGGTDTQYF TGTGCCAGTAGACCGGGACTAGCGGCCTGGGGGGGCACAGATACGCAGTATTTT
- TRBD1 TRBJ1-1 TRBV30 CAWSWRPGQASNTEAFF TGTGCCTGGAGTTGGAGGCCGGGACAGGCCTCGAACACTGAAGCTTTCTTT
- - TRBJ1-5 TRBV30 CAWSSSPGYQPQHF TGTGCCTGGAGTAGCAGCCCAGGCTATCAGCCCCAGCATTTT
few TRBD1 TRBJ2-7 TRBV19 CASSILIPGGFYEQYF TGTGCCAGTAGTATCTTAATCCCAGGGGGCTTCTACGAGCAGTACTTC
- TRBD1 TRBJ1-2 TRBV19 CASSIKGTGGNYGYTF TGTGCCAGTAGTATTAAAGGCACAGGGGGAAACTATGGCTACACCTTC
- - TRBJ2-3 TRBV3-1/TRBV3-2 CASSLTPTGGSTDTQYF TGTGCCAGCAGCCTAACCCCCACGGGCGGGAGCACAGATACGCAGTATTTT
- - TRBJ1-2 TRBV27 CASSLPLGRAPYYGYTF TGTGCCAGCAGTTTACCCCTTGGACGGGCCCCCTACTATGGCTACACCTTC
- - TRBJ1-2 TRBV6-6 CATTNPSDSVGRGYTF TGTGCCACCACGAACCCCTCGGACAGCGTGGGGAGGGGCTACACCTTC
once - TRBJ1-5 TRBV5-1 CASSFGSNQPQHF TGCGCCAGCAGCTTTGGGAGCAATCAGCCCCAGCATTTT
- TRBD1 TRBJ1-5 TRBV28 CASRGQGAGNQPQHF TGTGCCAGCAGGGGACAGGGGGCCGGCAATCAGCCCCAGCATTTT
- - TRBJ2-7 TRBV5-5 CASSLLTGRTYEQYF TGTGCCAGCAGCTTGCTGACGGGGCGGACCTACGAGCAGTACTTC
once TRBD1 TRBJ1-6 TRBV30 CAWSEGQGDSPLHF TGTGCCTGGAGTGAGGGACAGGGTGATTCACCCCTCCACTTT
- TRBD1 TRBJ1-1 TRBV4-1 CASSQGRQGDVVWMNTEAFF TGCGCCAGCAGCCAAGGTCGACAGGGGGATGTTGTTTGGATGAACACTGAAGCTTTCTTT
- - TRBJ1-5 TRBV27 CASRSLTAGRNQPQHF TGTGCCAGCAGGTCCCTCACGGCAGGTCGCAATCAGCCCCAGCATTTT
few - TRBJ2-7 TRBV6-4 CASSDRGGEQYF TGTGCCAGCAGTGACAGGGGGGGCGAGCAGTACTTC
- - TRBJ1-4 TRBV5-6 CASSLAITGLDEKLFF TGTGCCAGCAGCTTGGCCATTACAGGGCTGGACGAAAAACTGTTTTTT
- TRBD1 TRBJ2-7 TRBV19 CASSIEDRGGYEQYF TGTGCCAGTAGTATAGAAGACAGGGGAGGATACGAGCAGTACTTC
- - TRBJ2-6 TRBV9 CASSVVTGGANVLTF TGTGCCAGCAGCGTAGTAACTGGTGGGGCCAACGTCCTGACTTTC
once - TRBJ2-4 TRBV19 CASGDLAKNIQYF TGTGCCAGCGGAGATCTAGCCAAAAACATTCAGTACTTC
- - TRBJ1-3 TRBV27 CASSLTTRGAGNTIYF TGTGCCAGCAGTTTAACGACCCGCGGCGCGGGAAACACCATATATTTT
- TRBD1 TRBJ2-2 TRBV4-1 CASSQVGTGAYTGELFF TGCGCCAGCAGCCAAGTCGGGACAGGGGCGTACACCGGGGAGCTGTTTTTT
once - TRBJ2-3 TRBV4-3 CASSQTGNTDTQYF TGCGCCAGCAGCCAAACCGGGAACACAGATACGCAGTATTTT
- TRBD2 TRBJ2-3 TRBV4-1 CASSQDSSGGYTDTQYF TGCGCCAGCAGCCAAGATAGTTCCGGGGGGTACACAGATACGCAGTATTTT
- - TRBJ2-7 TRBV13 CASSLNSYEQYF TGTGCCAGCAGCTTAAACTCATACGAGCAGTACTTC
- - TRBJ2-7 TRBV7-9 CASSRYRDPSYEQYF TGTGCCAGCAGCAGATATAGGGACCCCTCCTACGAGCAGTACTTC
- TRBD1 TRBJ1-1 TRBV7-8 CASSLGQGTPEAFF TGTGCCAGCAGCCTGGGACAGGGAACCCCTGAAGCTTTCTTT
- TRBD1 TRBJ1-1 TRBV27 CASSLQGVNTEAFF TGTGCCAGCAGCTTACAGGGGGTGAACACTGAAGCTTTCTTT
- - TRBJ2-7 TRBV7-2 CASSLARNSYEQYF TGTGCCAGCAGCTTAGCTCGGAATTCCTACGAGCAGTACTTC
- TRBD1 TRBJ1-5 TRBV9 CASSAGTGVSNQPQHF TGTGCCAGCAGCGCTGGGACAGGTGTTAGCAATCAGCCCCAGCATTTT
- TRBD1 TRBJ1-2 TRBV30 CAWSTGGPYGYTF TGTGCCTGGAGTACAGGGGGCCCCTATGGCTACACCTTC
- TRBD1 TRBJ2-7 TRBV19 CASSIGLRGLYEQYF TGTGCCAGTAGTATCGGTCTCAGGGGGCTTTACGAGCAGTACTTC
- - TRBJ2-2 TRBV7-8 CASSLQGNTGELFF TGTGCCAGCAGCTTACAGGGAAACACCGGGGAGCTGTTTTTT
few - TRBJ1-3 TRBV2 CASSETGTTGNTIYF TGTGCCAGCAGCGAAACCGGGACAACTGGAAACACCATATATTTT
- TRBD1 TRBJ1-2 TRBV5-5 CASSLAPQGPVYGGYTF TGTGCCAGCAGCTTGGCCCCACAGGGGCCGGTTTACGGTGGCTACACCTTC
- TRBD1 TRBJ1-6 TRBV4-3 CASSLVPGTGFSPLHF TGCGCCAGCAGCCTAGTACCCGGGACAGGGTTTTCACCCCTCCACTTT
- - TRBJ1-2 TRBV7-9 CASSVGNYGYTF TGTGCCAGCAGCGTGGGAAACTATGGCTACACCTTC
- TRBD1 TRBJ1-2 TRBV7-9 CASSLAGTGGHGYTF TGTGCCAGCAGCTTAGCCGGGACAGGGGGACATGGCTACACCTTC
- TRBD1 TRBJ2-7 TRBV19 CASSTMTGGFTYEQYF TGTGCCAGTAGTACAATGACAGGGGGCTTTACCTACGAGCAGTACTTC
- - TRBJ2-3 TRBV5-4 CASSLVTSSSTDTQYF TGTGCCAGCAGCTTGGTAACTAGCAGTAGCACAGATACGCAGTATTTT
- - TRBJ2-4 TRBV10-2 CASSDSPAKNIQYF TGCGCCAGCAGTGACTCCCCAGCCAAAAACATTCAGTACTTC
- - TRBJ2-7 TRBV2 CASGASYEQYF TGTGCCAGCGGAGCATCCTACGAGCAGTACTTC
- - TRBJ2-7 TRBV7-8 CASSRSYEQYF TGTGCCAGCAGCCGATCCTACGAGCAGTACTTC
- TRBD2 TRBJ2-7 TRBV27 CASRAGTSASSYEQYF TGTGCCAGCAGAGCCGGGACTAGCGCGAGCTCCTACGAGCAGTACTTC
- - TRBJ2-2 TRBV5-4 CASSLEFTGELFF TGTGCCAGCAGCTTGGAGTTCACCGGGGAGCTGTTTTTT
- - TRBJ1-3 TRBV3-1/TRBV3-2 CASSQDTIGRHSGNTIYF TGTGCCAGCAGCCAAGATACCATCGGACGACACTCTGGAAACACCATATATTTT
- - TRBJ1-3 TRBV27 CASSKRLISGNTIYF TGTGCCAGCAGTAAGAGACTGATCTCTGGAAACACCATATATTTT
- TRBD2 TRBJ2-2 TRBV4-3 CASSQVWAGLAGGTGELFF TGCGCCAGCAGCCAAGTCTGGGCCGGACTAGCGGGGGGGACCGGGGAGCTGTTTTTT
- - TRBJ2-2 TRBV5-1 CASSLYQGATGELFF TGCGCCAGCAGCTTGTACCAGGGAGCCACCGGGGAGCTGTTTTTT
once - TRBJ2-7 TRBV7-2 CASRTQAVYEQYF TGTGCCAGCAGGACACAGGCTGTCTACGAGCAGTACTTC
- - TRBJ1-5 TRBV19 CASSSRRGDSNQPQHF TGTGCCAGTAGTTCAAGGAGGGGGGATAGCAATCAGCCCCAGCATTTT
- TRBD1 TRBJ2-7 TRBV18 CASSPGTGPYEQYF TGTGCCAGCTCCCCCGGGACAGGGCCCTACGAGCAGTACTTC
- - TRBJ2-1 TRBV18 CASSPAFNEQFF TGTGCCAGCTCACCGGCCTTCAATGAGCAGTTCTTC
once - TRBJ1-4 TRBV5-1 CASSLAQGTNEKLFF TGCGCCAGCAGCTTGGCGCAGGGAACTAATGAAAAACTGTTTTTT